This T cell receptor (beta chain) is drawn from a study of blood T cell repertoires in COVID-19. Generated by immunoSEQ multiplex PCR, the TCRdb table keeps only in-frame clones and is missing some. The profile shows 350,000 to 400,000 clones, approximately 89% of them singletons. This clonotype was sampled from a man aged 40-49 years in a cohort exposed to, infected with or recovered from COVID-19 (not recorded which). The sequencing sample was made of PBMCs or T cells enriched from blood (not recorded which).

Here the CDR3 DNA reads TGTGCCAGCAGGGGTTGGGGGAGGAAGACTGAAGCTTTCTTT. Translated, it gives CASRGWGRKTEAFF. The genes are TRBV2 and TRBJ1-1; D might be TRBD1 (5 bases). V was cut by 6 bases and J by 5 bases, with 16 bases left in between. This CDR3 is built from 14 residues. Looked up from germline, CDR1 is SNHLY and CDR2 is FYNNEI. Supplemented by reference TRBV2 and TRBJ1-1, the full variable domain reads EPEVTQTPSHQVTQMGQEVILRCVPISNHLYFYWYRQILGQKVEFLVSFYNNEISEKSEIFDDQFSVERPDGSNFTLKIRSTKLEDSAMYFCASRGWGRKTEAFFGQGTRLTVV.